The clone carrying this T cell receptor (beta chain) came up many times. What it binds is not known. This entry is derived from a study of response to subunit inactivated influenza vaccine. General study results and limits: Researchers suggested that each seasonal influenza vaccination recruits few new T cells.

TCRdb passed the RT-PCR reads through MiXCR, listing each CDR3 protein once. The sample records roughly 570,000 distinct CDR3 sequences, over 10% being singletons. V was clipped by 0 bases and J by 10 bases, with 18 bases between them. This CDR3 comprises 15 residues. This receptor was taken from a man in his forties or fifties who received an inactivated influenza vaccine. This specimen was PBMCs from blood, taken 45 days after vaccination. The V gene is TRBV12-3 or TRBV12-4, the J gene TRBJ1-1; D may be TRBD1 (5 bases). The CDR3 DNA is TGTGCCAGCAGTTTAGCGCCGGTGGGGGTCTTGGGAGCTTTCTTT. Its protein product is CASSLAPVGVLGAFF.